This record covers a single T cell receptor beta chain. This clone was seen just once. Its antigen is still unknown. Nothing much larger sits one base from this clone, and base qualities are not available. The thymus tissue came from surgical resects taken out during corrective cardiac surgery. The donors were immunologically healthy infants in Finland who had open corrective cardiac surgery for congenital heart defects. Thymocytes were freed from the tissue by mechanical means and kept at -70 degrees C as pellets of roughly 8.5-31 million cells. A QIAsymphony instrument was used to extract genomic DNA from frozen cell pellets. This specimen belongs to a study of human thymus T cells (dated by TCRdb to the early 2020s). As for the study more broadly: The study characterized TCR alpha and beta repertoires from fewer than 10 infant thymus samples and a few related peripheral blood samples. The infant donors were roughly 6 to 244 days old, and the cohort included several males and a couple of females. Study-wide conclusions, independent of this receptor: The related research reported highly overlapping thymic TCR repertoires among unrelated individuals. Biased V and J gene segment usage appeared to be present in both thymic and peripheral blood repertoires. On average, roughly 740,000 unique TCRB clonotypes were obtained from thymus samples, compared with about 84,000 from blood samples.

The immunoSEQ multiplex PCR assay was used to amplify the TCRB and TCRAD loci from a standardized amount of quality-controlled genomic DNA. The amplicons spanned the V(D)J region and were long enough to cover the CDR3 and allow V and J genes to be identified. The commercial immunoSEQ service was used to sequence amplicons on an Illumina platform. Per the original workflow: Primer bias and sequencing errors were corrected as previously described, and TCRAD and TCRB were defined on the basis of the IMGT database. The repertoires were analysed using immunoSEQ Analyzer 3.0 and VDJTools for basic statistics, V/J segment usage, diversity estimates, rarefaction and pairwise overlap. Chao1, ChaoE, Efron-Thisted, Shannon and inverse Simpson indices were used to estimate diversity, which was also estimated on datasets down-sampled to the smallest sample. Repertoire overlap was assessed by strict matching of CDR3 nucleotide sequence, V gene and J gene, and clustering was done by Jaccard-based multidimensional scaling. The source is immuneACCESS, and TCRdb retained only in-frame sequences with V and J called. Part of the clones is not carried over; for the studies checked, unresolved V genes explain less than half of this, and the remainder is unexplained. That table supplies the V and J calls and clone size; D and trimming were determined from the DNA. This sample lists tens of thousands of clones; roughly 94% were detected once. The biggest ten clones account for approximately 0.032% of the sample.

The V and J ends are trimmed by 7 bases and 5 bases, leaving 20 bases between them. The CDR3 spans 15 residues, from the cysteine through the phenylalanine. Of all the DNA, just the CDR3 is kept, 45 bases in frame from base 1. CDR1 MDHEN and CDR2 SYDVKM are derived from the germline V gene. The receptor chain draws on TRBV28 and TRBJ2-5; the D region is possibly TRBD1 or TRBD2, each matching across 5 bases. Sequences were obtained from thymus tissue. This TCR came from a girl under three years old with a congenital heart defect but otherwise immunologically healthy. The bases are TGTGCCAGCACCGTCGGGGCGCCTGAGGAGGAGACCCAGTACTTC. It codes for CASTVGAPEEETQYF.